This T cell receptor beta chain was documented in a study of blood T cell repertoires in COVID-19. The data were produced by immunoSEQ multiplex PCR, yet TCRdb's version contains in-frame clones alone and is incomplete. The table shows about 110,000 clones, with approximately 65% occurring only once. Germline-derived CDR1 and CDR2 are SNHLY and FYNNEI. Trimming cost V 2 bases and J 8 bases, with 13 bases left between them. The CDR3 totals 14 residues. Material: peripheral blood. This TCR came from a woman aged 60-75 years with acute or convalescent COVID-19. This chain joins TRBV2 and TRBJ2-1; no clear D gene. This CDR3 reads CASSERGTEDEQFF. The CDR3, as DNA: TGTGCCAGCAGTGAACGTGGTACTGAGGATGAGCAGTTCTTC.